This T cell receptor beta chain came from a study of blood T cell repertoires in COVID-19 (dated by TCRdb to between 2020 and 2021). A note on the overall study: Samples covering the acute and convalescent phases of COVID-19 were provided by collaborators in the United States, Italy and Spain. The repertoires were released in a freely available public database meant as a resource for research on the immune response to SARS-CoV-2. The prospective study material was composed of cDNA or gDNA derived from T cells, B-cell-depleted T cells, or PBMCs. The samples were drawn from the first 160 participants of the ongoing ImmuneRACE study and from 950 to 1,500 subjects provided by 6 global collaborators. Nearly every sample came with metadata listing a de-identified subject ID, COVID-19 status, age in years and sex. HLA class I and class II types, where available, came from metadata supplied by the sample provider rather than from assay-based typing. The dataset comprised deeply sampled blood TCRbeta repertoires from subjects exposed to, actively infected with, or recovered from COVID-19. Results and caveats for the whole study, not just this receptor: How much clinical and demographic metadata was included differed by source and by participant, and the metadata was provided uncurated.

TCRbeta CDR3 regions were amplified from genomic DNA using the immunoSEQ Assay, a bias-controlled multiplex PCR. In the original analysis: Nucleated cell counts per sample were estimated from amplification of reference gene primers within the assay. To quantify the absolute abundance of each unique TCRbeta CDR3 rearrangement, sequence reads were collapsed and filtered. Productive Simpson clonality was computed per sample as the square root of Simpson's diversity index over productive rearrangements. TCRdb mirrors the immuneACCESS table, restricted to in-frame sequences. Some clones are absent from its copies; in checked studies, under half trace to an unresolved V gene, and the reason for the others is unknown. The D gene and trimming were derived from the DNA, and the V and J assignments and clone size from that table. The table for this sample lists about 240,000 clones; roughly four fifths of them were counted only once. The ten top clones hold 9.5% to 15% of the sample.

About this clone itself: What this receptor recognizes is not known. Nothing much larger sits one base from this clone, and base qualities are not available.

Whole blood was collected in K2EDTA tubes by collaborating institutions according to the institutions' own protocols. Collaborator samples were shipped for TCRbeta analysis as frozen whole blood, isolated PBMCs, or DNA extracted from either sample type. Including the terminal cysteine and phenylalanine, the CDR3 comprises 13 residues. The retained sequence is limited to the CDR3, 39 bases, with the frame set at the first base. Sequences MNHEY (CDR1) and SVGEGT (CDR2) are obtained from the germline V gene. After removal of 5 bases from V and 7 bases from J, the junction retains 5 bases not matched to a gene.

The TCR comes from a woman aged 60 to 75 with active or convalescent COVID-19. This receptor chain uses TRBV6-2 or TRBV6-3 and TRBJ1-5; TRBD1 aligns with 7 central bases. Input material: peripheral blood. CDR3 protein: CASSITGDQPQHF. The sequenced DNA is TGTGCCAGCAGTATTACAGGGGACCAGCCCCAGCATTTT.